The 32 T cell receptor beta chains below were found in one sample sequenced in a study of OX40 agonist ivuxolimab in advanced cancers. Using immunoSEQ multiplex PCR, the repertoire was profiled, and TCRdb retains in-frame clones only, with some absent. Of around 56,000 clones listed, approximately 86% are singletons. This specimen consisted of CD4+ or CD8+ T cells sorted from blood, obtained in a trial of the OX40 agonist ivuxolimab. The receptors originated from an adult with an advanced solid tumor such as melanoma, head and neck, liver or kidney cancer.

The rearrangement joins TRBV28 to TRBJ1-1, with a weak D call TRBD1 (5 bases). CDR3 length: 14 residues. V was pared by 8 bases and J by 0 bases, with 13 bases between. Germline CDR1 reads MDHEN; CDR2 reads SYDVKM. CDR3 sequence: CASGHRTMNTEAFF. In nucleotides, the CDR3 is TGTGCCAGCGGACACAGAACTATGAACACTGAAGCTTTCTTT.

The chain employs TRBV28 and TRBJ2-2; 10 bases line up with TRBD1. V lost 5 bases, J lost 7 bases, and 7 bases stayed unmatched. Germline assignment: CDR1 MDHEN and CDR2 SYDVKM. The CDR3 has 15 residues. DNA for the CDR3: TGTGCCAGCAGTGGGACAGGGGCGAACTTCGGGGAGCTGTTTTTT. Protein product: CASSGTGANFGELFF. The variable domain in full, with the rest retrieved from reference TRBV28 and TRBJ2-2, is DVKVTQSSRYLVKRTGEKVFLECVQDMDHENMFWYRQDPGLGLRLIYFSYDVKMKEKGDIPEGYSVSREKKERFSLILESASTNQTSMYLCASSGTGANFGELFFGEGSRLTVL.

A few counts support this clone. The CDR3, as DNA: TGTGCCAGCAGCAAACCGGGACTAGCGGGAGGGATCGGGGAGCTGTTTTTT. As protein: CASSKPGLAGGIGELFF. The chain recombines TRBV7-6 with TRBJ2-2; 16 bases fit TRBD2. This CDR3 has 17 amino acids. V lost 5 bases and J lost 7; bases outside the gene matches: 7. From germline, CDR1 is SGHVS and CDR2 FNYEAQ.

The genes are TRBV11-3 and TRBJ2-2; D might be TRBD1 (6 bases). There are 16 residues in the CDR3. Trimming took off 5 bases at V and 4 bases at J, with 17 bases between the two ends. The V gene's germline CDR1 is SGHNT and CDR2 YENEEA. CDR3 bases: TGTGCCAGCAGCAGCAGGGGTTACCGGGGCACCGGGGAGCTGTTTTTT. Translating it yields CASSSRGYRGTGELFF.

For the CDR3, the DNA is TGCGCCAGCAGCCAGCAGGGGGGCGAGCAGTACTTC. It yields the protein CASSQQGGEQYF. The rearrangement links TRBV4-1 to TRBJ2-7; perhaps TRBD1 as D (7 bases). The germline V gene encodes CDR1 MGHRA and CDR2 YSYEKL. The CDR3 runs 12 residues. Trimming stripped 3 bases from V and 6 bases from J, with 9 bases between.

This chain joins TRBV13 and TRBJ2-3, with D possibly called TRBD1 or TRBD2 (5 bases each). V was shortened by 3 bases and J by 4 bases, with 8 bases between the two germline ends. This CDR3 region has 13 residues. Germline CDR1 reads PRHDT; CDR2 reads FYEKMQ (reference sequence). This CDR3 reads CASSFRGADTQYF. The CDR3 nucleotides are TGTGCCAGCAGCTTTAGGGGAGCAGATACGCAGTATTTT.

The chain recombines TRBV14 with TRBJ1-5; D gene ambiguous. The CDR3 has 14 amino acids. Germline V lookup: CDR1 SGHDN, CDR2 FVKESK. V lost 1 base and J 4 bases, leaving 8 bases between the germline ends. Here the CDR3 reads CASSQGGYNQPQHF. CDR3 in DNA: TGTGCCAGCAGCCAAGGAGGGTATAATCAGCCCCAGCATTTT.

Written as DNA, the CDR3 is TGTGCCAGCACAAACCGGGACACTTCATACGAGCAGTACTTC. It translates to CASTNRDTSYEQYF. This rearrangement joins TRBV28 to TRBJ2-7; D is possibly TRBD1 (6 bases). V was clipped by 7 bases and J by 4 bases, with 17 bases between them. Germline values: CDR1 MDHEN, CDR2 SYDVKM. This CDR3 spans 14 amino acids.

The chain is built from TRBV14 and TRBJ2-1; tentatively, D is TRBD1 or TRBD2 (6 bases each). CDR3 length: 13 amino acids. Germline V CDR1 and CDR2: SGHDN, FVKESK. V dropped 3 bases and J dropped 9 bases, with 12 bases sitting between them. The CDR3 bases are TGTGCCAGCAGCCATGTGGGGGGCAGTGAGCAGTTCTTC. Protein product: CASSHVGGSEQFF.

The rearrangement uses TRBV15 and TRBJ1-5; unclear D gene. This CDR3 is built from 15 residues. CDR1 is LNHNV, CDR2 YYDKDF, per germline (reference sequence). V lost 3 bases and J lost 3, with 12 bases in between. The CDR3, as DNA: TGTGCCACCAGCAGGGGTCGGACCGCCAATCAGCCCCAGCATTTT. It encodes CATSRGRTANQPQHF.

V and J are TRBV2 and TRBJ1-1, with 8 bases that match TRBD1. In germline, CDR1 is SNHLY, CDR2 FYNNEI. V trimming: 2 bases; J trimming: 2 bases; junction bases outside the gene matches: 7. CDR3 length: 16 amino acids. The CDR3 bases are TGTGCCAGCAGTGAAATAGGCAGGGGGCGAAACACTGAAGCTTTCTTT. Encoded protein: CASSEIGRGRNTEAFF.

The chain links TRBV5-8 to TRBJ2-1, with a tentative D call TRBD1 (5 bases). Looked up from germline, CDR1 is SGHTS and CDR2 is YDEGEE. The CDR3 extends over 15 amino acids. Trimming took 1 base from V and 3 from J, leaving 11 bases between them. In nucleotides, the CDR3 is TGTGCCAGCAGCTTGTTCCAGGGTATCTACAATGAGCAGTTCTTC. This sequence encodes CASSLFQGIYNEQFF.

In its sample, this clone was seen once. The chain has TRBV27 and TRBJ1-5, with D perhaps TRBD1 (5 bases). Per the germline V gene, CDR1 is MNHEY and CDR2 is SMNVEV (reference sequence). V was trimmed by 5 bases and J by 0 bases, leaving 14 bases between them. The CDR3 sequence is 16 residues long. CDR3 coding DNA: TGTGCCAGCAGTCCCTCGGGGGGGTATAGCAATCAGCCCCAGCATTTT. This encodes CASSPSGGYSNQPQHF.

This rearrangement joins TRBV5-4 to TRBJ2-7, with TRBD2 as a possible D gene (5 bases). CDR3 length equals 11 residues. V was cut by 2 bases and J by 6 bases, with 6 bases left in between. Germline assignment: CDR1 SGHNT and CDR2 YYREEE (reference sequence). In DNA, the CDR3 is TGTGCCAGCAGCTTTGCGGGCGAGCAGTACTTC. It specifies CASSFAGEQYF. Supplemented by reference TRBV5-4 and TRBJ2-7, the full variable domain reads ETGVTQSPTHLIKTRGQQVTLRCSSQSGHNTVSWYQQALGQGPQFIFQYYREEENGRGNFPPRFSGLQFPNYSSELNVNALELDDSALYLCASSFAGEQYFGPGTRLTVT.

This clone was observed once. Mismatch with germline at one junction end may stem from a read error. In the same sample, other DNA sequences code for this CDR3. The chain couples TRBV5-4 to TRBJ1-2; a possible D gene is TRBD1 (5 bases). Germline CDR1 SGHNT, CDR2 YYREEE (reference sequence). The CDR3 runs to 14 residues. The CDR3 sequence is CASSLAGSNYGYTF. In nucleotides, the CDR3 is TGTGCCAGCAGTTTGGCAGGGTCTAACTATGGCTACACCTTC.

This clone turned up a few times. The chain has TRBV27 and TRBJ2-1, with D possibly being TRBD1 (6 bases). Trimming left V 10 bases short and J 0 bases short, with 19 bases between. This CDR3 is built from 16 residues. Germline assignment: CDR1 MNHEY and CDR2 SMNVEV (reference sequence). CDR3 loop: CATLDTGSGSYNEQFF. CDR3 DNA: TGTGCCACTCTCGACACAGGGTCGGGCTCCTACAATGAGCAGTTCTTC.

The gene calls are TRBV6-5 and TRBJ1-5; no definite D call. This CDR3 is built from 13 residues. Germline CDR1 is MNHEY and CDR2 is SVGAGI. V was trimmed by 7 bases and J by 7 bases, leaving 14 bases between them. Here the CDR3 DNA reads TGTGCCAGCAATTCTGCCGTGGGACAGCCCCAGCATTTT. This gives the protein CASNSAVGQPQHF.

The chain recombines TRBV11-1 with TRBJ1-1; D possibly corresponds to TRBD1 (6 bases). This CDR3 comprises 14 residues. Trimming stripped 5 bases from V and 3 bases from J, with 13 bases between. Looked up from germline, CDR1 is SGHAT and CDR2 is FQDESV (reference sequence). The CDR3 spells CASSLQGVYTEAFF. CDR3 nucleotide sequence: TGTGCCAGCAGCCTACAGGGAGTATACACTGAAGCTTTCTTT.

The V gene is TRBV11-2, the J gene TRBJ2-1, with D unclear. Trimming left V 4 bases short and J 5 bases short, with 12 bases between. Germline loops: CDR1 SGHAT, CDR2 FQNNGV. The CDR3 consists of 14 residues. The CDR3 DNA is TGTGCCAGCAGCTCCTGGACCCGTGACAATGAGCAGTTCTTC. Its protein is CASSSWTRDNEQFF.

This chain uses TRBV6-1 with TRBJ2-2; unclear D gene. The CDR3 extends over 13 amino acids. Trimming removed 6 bases at V and 6 bases at J, with 11 bases between. Looked up from germline, CDR1 is MNHNS and CDR2 is SASEGT. As DNA, the CDR3 is TGTGCCAGCAGGGTAACAGAGGCCGGGGAGCTGTTTTTT. It yields the protein CASRVTEAGELFF.

The rearrangement links TRBV18 to TRBJ1-4; possibly TRBD1 for D (5 bases). The CDR3 is 15 amino acids. Trimming shortened V by 6 bases and J by 5 bases, and 16 bases separated the two germline ends. The germline V gene encodes CDR1 KGHSH and CDR2 LQKENI. The CDR3 sequence is CASSEWGRENEKLFF. CDR3 nucleotides: TGTGCCAGCTCTGAATGGGGACGGGAGAATGAAAAACTGTTTTTT.

The chain links TRBV28 to TRBJ2-7; 10 bases fit TRBD2. The CDR3 is made up of 16 amino acids. Germline values: CDR1 MDHEN, CDR2 SYDVKM. The trim removed 5 bases at V and 3 bases at J, leaving 10 bases unmatched. Here the CDR3 reads CASSAPRTSGLYEQYF. The CDR3 DNA is TGTGCCAGCAGTGCCCCCCGGACTAGCGGCCTCTACGAGCAGTACTTC.

This clone was counted a single time. The chain is built from TRBV5-1 and TRBJ1-1, with TRBD1 matching over 8 bases. The germline V gene encodes CDR1 SGHRS and CDR2 YFSETQ. There are 14 residues in the CDR3. After removal of 4 bases from V and 5 bases from J, the junction contained 7 bases not matched to a gene. As DNA, the CDR3 is TGCGCCAGCAGCGAGACAGGGGCGGGGACTGAAGCTTTCTTT. Its protein product is CASSETGAGTEAFF.

The chain joins TRBV5-8 to TRBJ2-5, with TRBD1 matching over 7 bases. The V and J ends lost 0 bases and 4 bases, in that order; junction bases with no gene match: 3. This CDR3 region has 14 residues. Germline-derived CDR1 and CDR2 are SGHTS and YDEGEE. The CDR3: CASSLGQGVETQYF. CDR3 coding DNA: TGTGCCAGCAGCTTGGGACAGGGAGTAGAGACCCAGTACTTC.

The chain employs TRBV27 and TRBJ2-2; no reliable D call. Trimming cost V 5 bases and J 7 bases, with 5 bases left between them. This CDR3 region has 11 residues. The V gene's germline CDR1 is MNHEY and CDR2 SMNVEV (reference sequence). As DNA, the CDR3 is TGTGCCAGCAGTGGGTTCGGGGAGCTGTTTTTT. This encodes CASSGFGELFF.

The chain is built from TRBV19 and TRBJ1-2, with 8 bases matching TRBD1. There are 14 residues in the CDR3. The J segment lost 8 bases and the V segment lost 5 bases, leaving 10 bases of the junction unmatched. Germline loops: CDR1 LNHDA, CDR2 SQIVND (reference sequence). The CDR3 nucleotides read TGTGCCAGTAGTTACGCAGGGGGCGCTGGAGGCTACACCTTC. Its protein is CASSYAGGAGGYTF.

The chain couples TRBV6-6 to TRBJ1-1, with 8 bases identical to TRBD1. The junction had 13 bases not matched to a gene; V was cut back by 6 bases and J by 7 bases. Germline loops: CDR1 MNHNY, CDR2 SVGAGI (reference sequence). The CDR3 length is 15 residues. CDR3: CASRPRQGIILEAFF. CDR3 sequence (DNA): TGTGCCAGCAGACCCCGACAGGGGATAATTCTTGAAGCTTTCTTT.

The gene calls are TRBV5-1 and TRBJ2-2; weak D call: TRBD1 (5 bases). The CDR3 totals 16 residues. The V end was cut by 4 bases, the J end by 1 base, with 14 bases between. The germline CDR1 and CDR2 sequences are SGHRS and YFSETQ. Here the CDR3 DNA reads TGCGCCAGCAGCACCGACAGAACGAAGAACACCGGGGAGCTGTTTTTT. It translates to CASSTDRTKNTGELFF.

The sample holds one count of this clone. The V call is TRBV28, the J call TRBJ1-5, with D possibly TRBD1 on 6 matching bases. There are 15 residues in the CDR3. V gave up 7 bases and J gave up 3 bases, with 16 bases separating them. Per germline, CDR1 MDHEN and CDR2 SYDVKM. CDR3 sequence (DNA): TGTGCCAGCAAACTCCTACAGGGAGCCAATCAGCCCCAGCATTTT. It yields the protein CASKLLQGANQPQHF.

The chain combines TRBV18 with TRBJ2-1; 7 bases agree with TRBD2. CDR3 length: 15 amino acids. Germline CDR1 and CDR2: KGHSH and LQKENI. With V trimmed by 2 bases and J by 3 bases, 4 bases remained unmatched. Written as DNA, the CDR3 is TGTGCCAGCTCACCAGACGGGGGGAACTACAATGAGCAGTTCTTC. The encoded protein is CASSPDGGNYNEQFF.

The chain is built from TRBV14 and TRBJ1-1; a weak D match, TRBD1 (5 bases). V shed 2 bases and J shed 7 bases, with 14 bases lying between them. The CDR3 is 14 residues long. The germline V gene has CDR1 SGHDN and CDR2 FVKESK. The DNA of the CDR3 is TGTGCCAGCAGCCAAAACCCGCAGAGGGGTGAAGCTTTCTTT. Translated, it gives CASSQNPQRGEAFF.

This sequence joins TRBV27 and TRBJ2-3; weak D call: TRBD2 (5 bases). Germline values: CDR1 MNHEY, CDR2 SMNVEV (reference sequence). The V end lost 9 bases, the J end lost 2 bases, and 12 bases lay between the germline ends. The CDR3 has 13 amino acids. CDR3 protein: CASGLISTDTQYF. DNA of the CDR3: TGTGCCAGTGGACTCATTTCCACAGATACGCAGTATTTT.